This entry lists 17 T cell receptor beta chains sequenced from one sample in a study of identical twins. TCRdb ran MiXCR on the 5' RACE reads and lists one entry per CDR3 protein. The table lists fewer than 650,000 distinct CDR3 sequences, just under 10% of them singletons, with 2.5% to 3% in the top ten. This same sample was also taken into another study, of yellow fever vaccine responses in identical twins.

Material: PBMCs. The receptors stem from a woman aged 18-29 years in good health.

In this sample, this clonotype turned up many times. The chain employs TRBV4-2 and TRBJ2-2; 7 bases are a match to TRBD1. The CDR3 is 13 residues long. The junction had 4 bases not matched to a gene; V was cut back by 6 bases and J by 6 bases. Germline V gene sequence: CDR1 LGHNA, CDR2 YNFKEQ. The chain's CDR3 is CASSRGGPGELFF. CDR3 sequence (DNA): TGTGCCAGCAGTCGAGGGGGCCCCGGGGAGCTGTTTTTT.

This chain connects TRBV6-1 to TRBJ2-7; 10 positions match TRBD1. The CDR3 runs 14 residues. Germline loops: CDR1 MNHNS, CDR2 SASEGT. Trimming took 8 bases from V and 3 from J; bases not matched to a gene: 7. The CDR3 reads CASGWTGGLYEQYF. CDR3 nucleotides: TGTGCCAGCGGATGGACAGGGGGGCTCTACGAGCAGTACTTC.

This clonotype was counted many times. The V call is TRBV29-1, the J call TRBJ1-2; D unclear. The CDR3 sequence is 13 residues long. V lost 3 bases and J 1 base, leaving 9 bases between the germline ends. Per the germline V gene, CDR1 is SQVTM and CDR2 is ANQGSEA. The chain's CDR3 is CSVESTGNYGYTF. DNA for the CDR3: TGCAGCGTTGAGTCCACGGGTAACTATGGCTACACCTTC.

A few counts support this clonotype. The CDR3: CASSLGGAQEQYF. Here the CDR3 DNA reads TGTGCCAGCAGTTTAGGAGGGGCACAGGAGCAGTACTTC. V is TRBV28 and J is TRBJ2-7; a weak D match, TRBD2 (6 bases). This CDR3 is built from 13 residues. Germline V gene sequence: CDR1 MDHEN, CDR2 SYDVKM. Trimming pared 2 bases from V and 7 bases from J, leaving 12 bases between.

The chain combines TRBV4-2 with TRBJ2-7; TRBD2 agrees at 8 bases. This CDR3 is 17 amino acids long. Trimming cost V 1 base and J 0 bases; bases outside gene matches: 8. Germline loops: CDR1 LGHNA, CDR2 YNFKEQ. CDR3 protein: CASSQGAGATSSYEQYF. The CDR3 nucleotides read TGTGCCAGCAGCCAAGGAGCGGGGGCAACATCCTCCTACGAGCAGTACTTC.

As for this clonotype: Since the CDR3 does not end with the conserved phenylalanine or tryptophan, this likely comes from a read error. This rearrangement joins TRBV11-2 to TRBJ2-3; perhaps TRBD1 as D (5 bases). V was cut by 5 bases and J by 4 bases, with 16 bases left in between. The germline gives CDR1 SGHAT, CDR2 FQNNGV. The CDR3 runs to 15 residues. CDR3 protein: CASSAGNLGADTQYI. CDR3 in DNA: TGTGCCAGCAGCGCAGGGAATTTGGGCGCAGATACGCAGTATATT.

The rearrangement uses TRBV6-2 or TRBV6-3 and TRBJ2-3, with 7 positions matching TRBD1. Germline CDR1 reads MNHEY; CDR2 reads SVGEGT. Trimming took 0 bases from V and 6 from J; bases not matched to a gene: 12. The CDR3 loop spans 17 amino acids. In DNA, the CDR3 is TGTGCCAGCAGTTACTCGGCCTCAGGGGGACAACGGGATACGCAGTATTTT. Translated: CASSYSASGGQRDTQYF.

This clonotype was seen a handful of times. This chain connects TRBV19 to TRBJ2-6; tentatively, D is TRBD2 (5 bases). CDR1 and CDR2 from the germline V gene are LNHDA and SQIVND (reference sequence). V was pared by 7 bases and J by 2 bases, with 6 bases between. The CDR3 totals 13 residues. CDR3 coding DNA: TGTGCCAGTATCGGGGCTGGGGCCAACGTCCTGACTTTC. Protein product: CASIGAGANVLTF. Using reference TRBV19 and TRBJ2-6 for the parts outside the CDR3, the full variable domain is DGGITQSPKYLFRKEGQNVTLSCEQNLNHDAMYWYRQDPGQGLRLIYYSQIVNDFQKGDIAEGYSVSREKKESFPLTVTSAQKNPTAFYLCASIGAGANVLTFGAGSRLTVL.

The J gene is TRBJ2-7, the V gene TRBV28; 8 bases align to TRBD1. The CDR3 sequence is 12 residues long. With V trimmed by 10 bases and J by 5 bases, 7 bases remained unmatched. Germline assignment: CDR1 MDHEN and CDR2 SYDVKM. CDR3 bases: TGTGCCATCACGGGGACAGGAAACGAGCAGTACTTC. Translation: CAITGTGNEQYF.

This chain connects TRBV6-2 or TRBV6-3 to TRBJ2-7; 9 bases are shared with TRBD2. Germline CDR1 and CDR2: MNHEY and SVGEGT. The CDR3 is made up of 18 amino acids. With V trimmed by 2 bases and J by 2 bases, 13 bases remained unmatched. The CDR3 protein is CASSYPEASGTLTYEQYF. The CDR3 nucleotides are TGTGCCAGCAGTTACCCGGAGGCTAGCGGGACCCTCACCTACGAGCAGTACTTC.

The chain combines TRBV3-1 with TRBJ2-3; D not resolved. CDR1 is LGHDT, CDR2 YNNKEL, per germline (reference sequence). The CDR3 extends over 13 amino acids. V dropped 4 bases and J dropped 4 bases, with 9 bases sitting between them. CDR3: CASSPQAADTQYF. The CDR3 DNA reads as TGTGCCAGCAGCCCGCAGGCCGCAGATACGCAGTATTTT.

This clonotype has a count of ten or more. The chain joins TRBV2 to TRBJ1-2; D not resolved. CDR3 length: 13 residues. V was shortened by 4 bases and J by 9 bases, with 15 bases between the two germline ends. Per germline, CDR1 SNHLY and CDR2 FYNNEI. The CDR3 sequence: CASSVSAAISYTF. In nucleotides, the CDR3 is TGTGCCAGCAGTGTATCAGCCGCCATAAGCTACACCTTC.

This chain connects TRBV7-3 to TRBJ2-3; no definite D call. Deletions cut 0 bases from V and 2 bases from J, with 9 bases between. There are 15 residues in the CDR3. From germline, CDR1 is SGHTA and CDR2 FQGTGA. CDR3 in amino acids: CASSLTVLDTDTQYF. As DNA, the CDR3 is TGTGCCAGCAGCTTAACAGTGCTAGACACAGATACGCAGTATTTT.

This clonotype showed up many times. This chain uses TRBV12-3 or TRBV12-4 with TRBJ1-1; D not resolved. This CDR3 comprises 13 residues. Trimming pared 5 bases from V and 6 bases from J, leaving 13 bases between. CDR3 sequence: CASSPTLVAEAFF. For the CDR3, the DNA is TGTGCCAGCAGTCCAACCTTAGTCGCTGAAGCTTTCTTT.

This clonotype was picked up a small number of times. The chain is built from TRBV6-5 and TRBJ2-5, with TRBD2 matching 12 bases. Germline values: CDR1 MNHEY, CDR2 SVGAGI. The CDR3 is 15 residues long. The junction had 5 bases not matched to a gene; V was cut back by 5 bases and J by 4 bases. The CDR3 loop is CASSTRLAGAETQYF. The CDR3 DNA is TGTGCCAGCAGTACCCGACTAGCGGGAGCAGAGACCCAGTACTTC.

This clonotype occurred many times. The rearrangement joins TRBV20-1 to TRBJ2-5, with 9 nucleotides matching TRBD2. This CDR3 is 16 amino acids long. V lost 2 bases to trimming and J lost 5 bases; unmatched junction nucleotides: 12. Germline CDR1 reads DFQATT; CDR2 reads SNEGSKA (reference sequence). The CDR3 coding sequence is TGCAGTGCTAGAAGGGCGGGGGGGCCGGATTTGGAGACCCAGTACTTC. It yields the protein CSARRAGGPDLETQYF.

The CDR3 protein is CASSLATRSDTQYF. CDR3 bases: TGCGCCAGCAGCTTGGCGACTAGATCCGATACGCAGTATTTT. The chain employs TRBV5-1 and TRBJ2-3, with TRBD2 as a possible D gene (6 bases). There are 14 residues in the CDR3. V was pared by 0 bases and J by 6 bases, with 11 bases between. The V gene's germline CDR1 is SGHRS and CDR2 YFSETQ.